This TCR beta chain derives from a study of blood T cell repertoires in COVID-19 (dated by TCRdb to the early 2020s). Regarding the complete study: Samples from collaborators originated in the United States, Italy and Spain and spanned both the acute and convalescent phases of COVID-19. The prospective study material was composed of cDNA or gDNA derived from T cells, B-cell-depleted T cells, or PBMCs. Subjects who had been exposed to COVID-19, were actively infected with it, or had recovered from it provided the deeply sampled blood TCRbeta repertoires that made up the dataset. A freely available public database, intended as a resource for researchers studying the immune response to SARS-CoV-2, is where the repertoires were released. Samples came from the ongoing ImmuneRACE study (first 160 participants) plus 1,254 subjects from 6 global collaborators. Nearly every sample came with metadata listing a de-identified subject ID, COVID-19 status, age in years and sex. Where HLA class I and class II types were available, the types were taken from metadata supplied by the sample provider, not from assay-based typing. What the work shows at the level of the full study, not this receptor alone: The amount of clinical and demographic metadata varied by source and participant and was provided uncurated.

CDR1 SGHRS and CDR2 YFSETQ are derived from the germline V gene. The CDR3 numbers 12 residues from cysteine through phenylalanine. Kept here is only the CDR3 DNA, which spans 36 bases and is read in frame from base 1. V sheds 7 bases and J sheds 3 bases, leaving 10 bases between their ends. TCRbeta CDR3 regions were amplified from genomic DNA using the immunoSEQ Assay, a bias-controlled multiplex PCR. Per the authors' processing: The number of nucleated cells in each sample was estimated from the amplification of reference gene primers within the assay. Sequence reads were collapsed and filtered to measure the absolute abundance of every unique TCRbeta CDR3 rearrangement. For each sample, productive Simpson clonality was calculated as the square root of Simpson's diversity index over productive rearrangements. TCRdb limited this immuneACCESS table to in-frame rearrangements with V and J called. A share of clones is missing; checked studies link under half to unresolved V genes, and the rest is unexplained. V and J calls and clone size are copied from that table; D and trimming were computed from the DNA. In all, the sample holds under 200,000 clones, and roughly 72% of those were seen once. About 3.8% of the sample rests with the top ten.

A word on this clone: The clone's antigen remains unknown. One base away there is no much larger clone; base qualities are not given.

Collaborating institutions collected whole blood in K2EDTA tubes following their own protocols. For TCRbeta analysis, collaborators shipped samples as frozen whole blood, isolated PBMCs, or DNA extracted from either of those sample types. This receptor was taken from a woman over 75 with acute or convalescent COVID-19. The sequencing sample was made of peripheral blood. The rearrangement joined TRBV5-1 to TRBJ1-1, with no D gene named confidently. CDR3 protein: CASRTGDTEAFF. The DNA reads TGCGCCAGCCGGACTGGGGACACTGAAGCTTTCTTT.